The clone carrying this T cell receptor (beta chain) was counted many times. Specified treatment: PENTA 11 planned treatment interruption arm or continuous ART arm. The TCR library was built from RNA with a 3' RACE protocol and unique molecular identifiers. TCRdb passed the 3' RACE reads through MiXCR, listing each CDR3 protein once. The data contain more than 35,000 distinct CDR3 sequences, over 6.5% of them singletons. This entry belongs to a study of HIV-infected children after antiretroviral therapy interruption. CDR3 length: 13 residues. The ends were cut back, 5 bases at V and 9 bases at J, with 14 bases in the middle. Germline lookup yields CDR1 SGHTA and CDR2 FQGNSA.

This chain joins TRBV7-2 and TRBJ2-1; possible D gene TRBD2, 5 bases. The receptor's source is a pool of human donors with HIV. This specimen consisted of CD45RA+ CD4+ T cells from PBMCs, pooled from several time points, obtained from a donor given antiretroviral therapy, either interrupted or continuous. As to subset: naive CD4+ CD45RA+ CD45RO- T cells. In nucleotides, the CDR3 is TGTGCCAGCAGCCCTACTAGAACAGTTGAGCAGTTCTTC. Encoded protein: CASSPTRTVEQFF.